This T cell receptor gamma chain was captured by sequencing in a study of Vδ1+ human thymocytes. The study, taken as a whole, reports: Thymic TRG and TRD repertoires appeared highly polyclonal.

J gave up 0 bases and V 3 bases, and 5 bases lay outside the gene matches. The CDR3 sequence is 14 residues long. CDR1 is GITISATS and CDR2 is ISYDGTV in the germline V gene (reference sequence). Extracted RNA was reverse transcribed into cDNA. Pooled V-gene forward primers with one constant-region reverse primer generated the CDR3 amplicons by multiplex PCR. TCRdb redid the clone calls on the multiplex PCR reads with CATT. The profile covers 35,000 or so gamma-chain clones, with 20% appearing a single time and 1.9% taken by the ten largest. This clone was picked up a small number of times. Its antigen is currently unknown.

Sequenced: Vdelta1+ gamma-delta thymocytes from the thymus. Subset of the sample: FACS-sorted CD3+ TCRalphabeta- TCRVdelta1+ TCRVdelta2- thymocytes. The receptor comes from a girl in the first two years of life who had congenital heart surgery. The chain is built from TRGV9 and TRGJ1 or TRGJ2. The CDR3 loop reads CALWENSNYYKKLF. CDR3 DNA sequence: TGTGCCTTGTGGGAGAATTCGAATTATTATAAGAAACTCTTT.